This T cell receptor (beta chain) was retrieved from a study of T cell repertoires in cytomegalovirus infection. Study summary: Indicated by public TCR beta signatures were CMV infection and matching HLA type.

TCRdb re-analysed the reads in MiXCR, keeping a single row per CDR3 protein. The sample has more than 500,000 distinct CDR3 sequences; 16% are singletons. Study findings and constraints: Of the TCR beta families, the public ones yielded a cumulative frequency that identified carriers of CMV plus the relevant HLA. HLA-C-restricted CMV clonotypes gave the most frequent clonotype in two of eight donors.

With 6 bases removed from V and 8 bases from J, the gap between germline ends came to 17 bases. The CDR3 is made up of 14 amino acids. This clonotype appeared many times. Its antigen is unknown. The sequence derives from a human donor in good health (CMV status not recorded). Some clones in this sample may be carry-over from other donors' samples. The sequencing sample was made of CD8+ T cells from PBMCs. The J gene is TRBJ2-1, the V gene TRBV12-3 or TRBV12-4, with D hard to call. The CDR3 sequence is CASSPAESNDEQFF. Here the CDR3 DNA reads TGTGCCAGCAGCCCGGCGGAGAGTAATGATGAGCAGTTCTTC.